Below, one T cell receptor beta chain is given with its context. Its antigen is still unknown. The sample belongs to a study of CD8 T cells in Susac syndrome. Background on the study: Patients with Susac syndrome were, at the time of blood collection, therapy-naive, maintained on corticosteroids, or maintained on intravenous immunoglobulin alone. Study results and limitations: The Susac syndrome CD4+ T cell repertoires displayed no clonal expansion.

Random-hexamer reverse transcription was applied to about 0.45 to 1 ug RNA. Amplification of TCR beta CDR3 spanned 54 Vbeta and 13 Jbeta via immunoSEQ multiplex PCR. MiXCR, applied by TCRdb to the immunoSEQ multiplex PCR reads, yields one record per CDR3 protein. Among about 200,000 distinct CDR3 sequences listed, about 91% were seen once. It was negative isolation that provided the CD8+ and CD4+ T cells, whereas TEMRA cells were enriched by FACS. The V end was cut by 9 bases, the J end by 1 base, with 14 bases between. Germline CDR1 and CDR2: KGHDR and SFDVKD. This CDR3 region has 14 residues. The sequence was obtained from a human donor with Susac syndrome. Sequencing input: CD4+ T cells from PBMCs. The V call is TRBV24-1, the J call TRBJ2-5; D gene unclear. The CDR3 is CATGPADIQETQYF. Written as DNA, the CDR3 is TGTGCCACCGGTCCAGCCGACATCCAAGAGACCCAGTACTTC.